This T cell receptor (beta chain) was captured in a study of blood T cell repertoires in COVID-19. Overall study: Researchers got acute and convalescent COVID-19 samples from the United States, Italy and Spain.

Using immunoSEQ multiplex PCR, the repertoire was profiled, and TCRdb retains in-frame clones only, with some absent. The top ten hold roughly 4.6% of the sample, which has roughly 110,000 clones, approximately 81% seen once. Germline CDR1 is KGHSH and CDR2 is LQKENI. The V and J ends lost 2 bases and 7 bases, in that order; junction bases with no gene match: 9. The length of the CDR3 is 16 residues. V is TRBV18 and J is TRBJ2-2; 8 bases are a match to TRBD1. The sequence was collected from a human donor in a cohort sampled during active COVID-19. Sequenced material: peripheral blood. The CDR3 loop reads CASSPEAGGAIGELFF. As DNA, the CDR3 is TGTGCCAGCTCACCAGAGGCAGGGGGCGCAATCGGGGAGCTGTTTTTT.